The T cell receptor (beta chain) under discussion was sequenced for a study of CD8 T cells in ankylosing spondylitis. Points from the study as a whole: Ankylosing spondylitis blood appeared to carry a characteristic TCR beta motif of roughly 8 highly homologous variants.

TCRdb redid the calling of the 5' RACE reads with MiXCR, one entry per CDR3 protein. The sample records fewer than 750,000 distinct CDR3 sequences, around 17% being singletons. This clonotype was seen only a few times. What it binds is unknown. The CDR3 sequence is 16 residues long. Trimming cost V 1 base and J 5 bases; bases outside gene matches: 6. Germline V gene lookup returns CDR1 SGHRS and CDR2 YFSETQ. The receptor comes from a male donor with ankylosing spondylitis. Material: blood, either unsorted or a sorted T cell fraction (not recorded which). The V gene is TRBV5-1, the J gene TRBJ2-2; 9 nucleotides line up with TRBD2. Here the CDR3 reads CASSLPTLAGTGELFF. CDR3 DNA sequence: TGCGCCAGCAGCTTGCCCACCCTAGCGGGGACCGGGGAGCTGTTTTTT.